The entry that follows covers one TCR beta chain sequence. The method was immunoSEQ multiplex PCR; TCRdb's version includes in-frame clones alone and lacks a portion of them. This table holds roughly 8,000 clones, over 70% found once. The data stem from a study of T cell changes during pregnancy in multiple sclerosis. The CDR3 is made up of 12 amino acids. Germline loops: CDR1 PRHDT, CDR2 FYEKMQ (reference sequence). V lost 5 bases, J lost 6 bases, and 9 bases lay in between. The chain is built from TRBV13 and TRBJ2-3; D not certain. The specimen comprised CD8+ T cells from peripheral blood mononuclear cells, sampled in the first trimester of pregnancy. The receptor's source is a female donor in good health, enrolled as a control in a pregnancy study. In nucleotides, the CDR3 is TGTGCCAGCAGCCCCCCCGTGGATACGCAGTATTTT. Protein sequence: CASSPPVDTQYF. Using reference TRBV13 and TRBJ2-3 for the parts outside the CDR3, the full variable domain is AAGVIQSPRHLIKEKRETATLKCYPIPRHDTVYWYQQGPGQDPQFLISFYEKMQSDKGSIPDRFSAQQFSDYHSELNMSSLELGDSALYFCASSPPVDTQYFGPGTRLTVL.